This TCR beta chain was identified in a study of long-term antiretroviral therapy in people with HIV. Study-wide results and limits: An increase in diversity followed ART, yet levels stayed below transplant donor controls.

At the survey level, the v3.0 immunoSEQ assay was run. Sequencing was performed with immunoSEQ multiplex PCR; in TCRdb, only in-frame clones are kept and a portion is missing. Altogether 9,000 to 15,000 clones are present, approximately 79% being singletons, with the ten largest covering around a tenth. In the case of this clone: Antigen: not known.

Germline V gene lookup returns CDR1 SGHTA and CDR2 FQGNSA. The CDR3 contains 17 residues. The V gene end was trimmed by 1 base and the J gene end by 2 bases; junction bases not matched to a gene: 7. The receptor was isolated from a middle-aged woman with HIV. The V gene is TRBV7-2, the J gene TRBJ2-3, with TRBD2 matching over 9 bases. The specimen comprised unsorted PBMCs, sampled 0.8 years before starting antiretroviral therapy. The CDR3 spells CASSLDGSGSYTDTQYF. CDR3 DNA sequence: TGTGCCAGCAGCTTAGATGGTAGCGGGAGCTACACAGATACGCAGTATTTT.